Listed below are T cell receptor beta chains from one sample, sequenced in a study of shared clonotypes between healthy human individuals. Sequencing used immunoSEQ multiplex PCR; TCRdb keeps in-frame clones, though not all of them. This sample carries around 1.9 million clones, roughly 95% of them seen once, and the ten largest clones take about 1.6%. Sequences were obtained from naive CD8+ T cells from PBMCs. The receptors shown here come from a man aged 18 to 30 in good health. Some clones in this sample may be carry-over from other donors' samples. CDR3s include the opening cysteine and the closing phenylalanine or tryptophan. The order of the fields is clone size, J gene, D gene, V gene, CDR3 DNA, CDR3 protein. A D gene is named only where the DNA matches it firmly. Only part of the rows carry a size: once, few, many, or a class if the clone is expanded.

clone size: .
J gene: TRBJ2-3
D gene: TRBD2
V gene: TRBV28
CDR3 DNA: TGTGCCAGCAGCCGAACGGGACTAGTGGGCCCTTGGGATACGCAGTATTTT
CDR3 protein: CASSRTGLVGPWDTQYF

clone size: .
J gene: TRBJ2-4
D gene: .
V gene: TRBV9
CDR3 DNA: TGTGCCAGCAGCGTAGGGGGGCCCAAAAACATTCAGTACTTC
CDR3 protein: CASSVGGPKNIQYF

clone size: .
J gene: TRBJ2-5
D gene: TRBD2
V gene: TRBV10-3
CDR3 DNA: TGTGCCATCAGTGAGGGACTAGCGGGCGACCAAGAGACCCAGTACTTC
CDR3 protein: CAISEGLAGDQETQYF

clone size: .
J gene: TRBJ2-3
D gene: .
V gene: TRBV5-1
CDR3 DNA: TGCGCCAGCAGCTATGAACAGGGATTAGATACGCAGTATTTT
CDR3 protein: CASSYEQGLDTQYF

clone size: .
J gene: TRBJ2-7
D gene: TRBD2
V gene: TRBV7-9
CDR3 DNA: TGTGCCAGCAGCTTAAGGCGGACTAGCGGACGCTCCTACGAGCAGTACTTC
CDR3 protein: CASSLRRTSGRSYEQYF

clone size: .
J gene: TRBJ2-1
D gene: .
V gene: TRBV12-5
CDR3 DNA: TGTGCTAGTGGTTTGAGCGCATACAATGAGCAGTTCTTC
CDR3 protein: CASGLSAYNEQFF

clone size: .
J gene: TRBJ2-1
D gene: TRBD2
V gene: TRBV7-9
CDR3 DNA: TGTGCCAGCATTAAACGGACTAGCGGGAGTGATGAGATCTACAATGAGCAGTTCTTC
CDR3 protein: CASIKRTSGSDEIYNEQFF

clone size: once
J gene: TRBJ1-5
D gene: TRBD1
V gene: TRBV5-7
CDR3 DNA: TGTGCCAGCAGCTTGCATCTGACAGGGATGTATAGCAATCAGCCCCAGCATTTT
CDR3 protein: CASSLHLTGMYSNQPQHF

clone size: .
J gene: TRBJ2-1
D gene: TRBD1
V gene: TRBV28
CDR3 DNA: TGTGCCAGCAGTCCAGGGGGTGAAAACAATGAGCAGTTCTTC
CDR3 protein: CASSPGGENNEQFF

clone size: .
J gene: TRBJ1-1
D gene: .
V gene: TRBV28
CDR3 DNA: TGTGCCAGCAGTTCTAGCTTTGAAGCTTTCTTT
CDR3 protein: CASSSSFEAFF

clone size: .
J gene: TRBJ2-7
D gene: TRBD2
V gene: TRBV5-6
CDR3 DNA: TGTGCCAGCAGCGTACTAGCGGGAGGGATCCACGAGCAGTACTTC
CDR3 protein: CASSVLAGGIHEQYF

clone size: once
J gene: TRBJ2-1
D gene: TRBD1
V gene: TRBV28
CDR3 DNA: TGTGCCAGCAGTTGGACAGGGGAGCTTGGCGGGAGTATCAATGAGCAGTTCTTC
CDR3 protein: CASSWTGELGGSINEQFF

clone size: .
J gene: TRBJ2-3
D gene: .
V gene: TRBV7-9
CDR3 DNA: TGTGCCAGCAGCCTCACAGATACGCAGTATTTT
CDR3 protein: CASSLTDTQYF

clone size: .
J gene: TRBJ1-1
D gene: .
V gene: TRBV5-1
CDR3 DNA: TGCGCCAGCAAGGGCAAGACAGTAGTGAACACTGAAGCTTTCTTT
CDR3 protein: CASKGKTVVNTEAFF

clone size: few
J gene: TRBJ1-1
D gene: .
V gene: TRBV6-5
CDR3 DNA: TGTGCCAGCAGAAGGATAAACACTGAAGCTTTCTTT
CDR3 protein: CASRRINTEAFF

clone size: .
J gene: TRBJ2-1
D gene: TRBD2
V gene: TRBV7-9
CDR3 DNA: TGTGCCAGCAGCTTAGGGGTGGGGACTAGCGGGAGAGTTGAGCAGTTCTTC
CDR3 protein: CASSLGVGTSGRVEQFF

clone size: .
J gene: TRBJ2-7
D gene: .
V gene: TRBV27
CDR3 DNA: TGTGCCAGCAGTTTATCGAAGGGAGAGAAACACTACGAGCAGTACTTC
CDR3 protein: CASSLSKGEKHYEQYF

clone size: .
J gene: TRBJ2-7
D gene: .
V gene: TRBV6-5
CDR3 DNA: TGTGCCAGCAGTACGGGCTACGAGCAGTACTTC
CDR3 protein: CASSTGYEQYF

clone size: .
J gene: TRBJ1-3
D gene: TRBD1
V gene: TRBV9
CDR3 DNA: TGTGCCAGCAGCTTGAGCCCACGGGACAGATACTCTGGAAACACCATATATTTT
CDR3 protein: CASSLSPRDRYSGNTIYF

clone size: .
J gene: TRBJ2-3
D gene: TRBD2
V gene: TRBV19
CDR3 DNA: TGTGCCAGTAGTTCAAGGACTAGCGGAACAGATACGCAGTATTTT
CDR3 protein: CASSSRTSGTDTQYF

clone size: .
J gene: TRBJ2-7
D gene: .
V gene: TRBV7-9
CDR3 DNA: TGTGCCAGCAGCCCCGACAGGTCCTACGAGCAGTACTTC
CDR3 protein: CASSPDRSYEQYF

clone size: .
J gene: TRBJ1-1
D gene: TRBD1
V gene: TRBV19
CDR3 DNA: TGTGCCAGTAGTATAGATGCCAGGGGGACGACTGAAGCTTTCTTT
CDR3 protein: CASSIDARGTTEAFF

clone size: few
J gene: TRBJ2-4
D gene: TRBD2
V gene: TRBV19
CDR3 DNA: TGTGCCAGTAGTATTCGGTACAGCGGGAGGGTAAGCGAAAACATTCAGTACTTC
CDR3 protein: CASSIRYSGRVSENIQYF

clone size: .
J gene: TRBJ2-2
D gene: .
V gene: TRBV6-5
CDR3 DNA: TGTGCCAGCAGTTACTCGGACGGCAGACGCACCGGGGAGCTGTTTTTT
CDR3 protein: CASSYSDGRRTGELFF

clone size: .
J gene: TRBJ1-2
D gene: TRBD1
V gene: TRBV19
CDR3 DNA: TGTGCCAGTAGTATGGCCCCGGGACAGGGGGTTAACTATGGCTACACCTTC
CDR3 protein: CASSMAPGQGVNYGYTF

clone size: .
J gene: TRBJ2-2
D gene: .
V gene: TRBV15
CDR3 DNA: TGTGCCACCAGCACTCGGCAGGAGAACACCGGGGAGCTGTTTTTT
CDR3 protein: CATSTRQENTGELFF

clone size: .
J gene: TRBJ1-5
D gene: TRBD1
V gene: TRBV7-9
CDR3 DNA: TGTGCCAGCAGCTTAGCGGTGCAGGGGGCGAATCAGCCCCAGCATTTT
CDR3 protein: CASSLAVQGANQPQHF

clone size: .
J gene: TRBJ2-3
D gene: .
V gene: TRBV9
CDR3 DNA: TGTGCCAGCAGCGACGAGCCCCCAGATACGCAGTATTTT
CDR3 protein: CASSDEPPDTQYF

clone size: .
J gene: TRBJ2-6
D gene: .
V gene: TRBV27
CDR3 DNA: TGTGCCAGCAGTTTGAGGGAGCCTGGGGCCAACGTCCTGACTTTC
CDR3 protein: CASSLREPGANVLTF

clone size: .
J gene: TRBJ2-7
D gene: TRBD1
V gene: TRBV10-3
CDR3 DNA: TGTGCCATCAGTGAGGAAGGACAGGGGACTTTCTCCTACGAGCAGTACTTC
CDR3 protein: CAISEEGQGTFSYEQYF

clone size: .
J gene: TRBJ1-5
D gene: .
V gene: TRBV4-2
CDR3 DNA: TGTGCCAGCAGCCAAGGTCCGTTGGGACCAGAGGTGAGCAATCAGCCCCAGCATTTT
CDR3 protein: CASSQGPLGPEVSNQPQHF

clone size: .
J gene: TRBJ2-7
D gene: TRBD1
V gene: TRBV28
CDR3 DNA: TGTGCCAGCAGTTACCTACAGGGGGATGTTGGCGAGCAGTACTTC
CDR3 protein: CASSYLQGDVGEQYF

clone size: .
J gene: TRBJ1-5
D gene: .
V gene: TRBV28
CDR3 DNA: TGTGCCAGCAGTTCGACAGCGAACAATCAGCCCCAGCATTTT
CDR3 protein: CASSSTANNQPQHF

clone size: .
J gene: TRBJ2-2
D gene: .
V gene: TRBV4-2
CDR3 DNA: TGTGCCAGCAGCCAATACCGGGGGTCCGGGGAGCTGTTTTTT
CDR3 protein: CASSQYRGSGELFF